This section outlines one T cell receptor beta chain sequence together with its context. The antigen is not known. V lost 1 base and J 7 bases, leaving 10 bases between the germline ends. Germline V gene data show CDR1 as SGHTA and CDR2 as FQGTGA. The CDR3 runs 14 residues. PCR used 60 Vbeta primers and 13 Jbeta primers. Sequenced by immunoSEQ multiplex PCR; TCRdb stores in-frame clones only, minus some. The top ten hold under 2% of the sample, which has around 140,000 clones, 8.5% to 10% seen once. The sample originates from a study of cytomegalovirus exposure and HLA in healthy donors. Study results and caveats: A later analysis reportedly identified an Asian-associated ancestry cluster as carrying fewer N-insertions than the roughly 720-donor mean. Listed as cytomegalovirus-associated were 150 or so TCR beta chains.

The sequenced sample was PBMCs. The chain employs TRBV7-3 and TRBJ2-2; D is perhaps TRBD2 (6 bases). The receptor comes from a man aged 45 to 65 in good health and CMV-seronegative. The CDR3 loop is CASSLNSGGGELFF. The CDR3 DNA is TGTGCCAGCAGCTTAAATTCCGGGGGCGGGGAGCTGTTTTTT.